These 17 T cell receptor beta chains were sequenced from one sample in a study of shared clonotypes between healthy human individuals. The assay was immunoSEQ multiplex PCR, and TCRdb's table has in-frame clones only and misses some. This repertoire shows around 2.1 million clones, more than 90% found once; its top ten account for 0.1% to 0.15%. The specimen sequenced was naive CD4+ T cells sorted from blood. The subset was: CD45RA+ positively selected. The receptors here all came from a man between 18 and 29 years old in good health.

The chain has TRBV5-4 and TRBJ2-2; the D is unclear. The CDR3 is made up of 15 amino acids. Germline CDR1 reads SGHNT; CDR2 reads YYREEE (reference sequence). With 4 bases removed from V and 6 bases from J, the gap between germline ends came to 16 bases. The CDR3, as DNA: TGTGCCAGCAGCCTTAGGAACGCTGGCTCCGGGGAGCTGTTTTTT. Encoded protein: CASSLRNAGSGELFF.

This rearrangement joins TRBV2 to TRBJ1-2; the D is unclear. Germline V gene sequence: CDR1 SNHLY, CDR2 FYNNEI. V shed 5 bases and J shed 5 bases, with 9 bases lying between them. This CDR3 spans 12 amino acids. The CDR3 nucleotides are TGTGCCAGCAGTCCGGGGAAATATGGCTACACCTTC. The encoded protein is CASSPGKYGYTF.

V usage is TRBV19 and J usage is TRBJ1-2; 8 bases agree with TRBD1. J was trimmed by 4 bases and V by 8 bases; bases with no gene match: 6. The germline CDR1 and CDR2 sequences are LNHDA and SQIVND (reference sequence). The CDR3 spans 13 residues. The CDR3 reads CASFQQGGYGYTF. The CDR3 DNA is TGTGCCAGTTTTCAACAGGGGGGCTATGGCTACACCTTC.

The chain joins TRBV27 to TRBJ1-6; 7 nucleotides align to TRBD1. Germline loops: CDR1 MNHEY, CDR2 SMNVEV (reference sequence). This CDR3 contains 16 residues. J was trimmed by 5 bases and V by 6 bases; bases with no gene match: 10. CDR3 protein: CASRPTGFRDNSPLHF. As DNA, the CDR3 is TGTGCCAGCAGACCGACAGGGTTCCGGGATAATTCACCCCTCCACTTT.

The chain has TRBV5-4 and TRBJ2-7; 9 bases fit TRBD1. The CDR3 contains 12 residues. Germline V gene sequence: CDR1 SGHNT, CDR2 YYREEE (reference sequence). With V trimmed by 3 bases and J by 11 bases, 6 bases remained unmatched. Here the CDR3 reads CASSSPGQGKYF. CDR3 nucleotides: TGTGCCAGCAGCTCGCCGGGACAGGGAAAGTACTTC. The complete variable domain, with remaining parts taken from reference TRBV5-4 and TRBJ2-7, reads ETGVTQSPTHLIKTRGQQVTLRCSSQSGHNTVSWYQQALGQGPQFIFQYYREEENGRGNFPPRFSGLQFPNYSSELNVNALELDDSALYLCASSSPGQGKYFGPGTRLTVT.

CDR3 residues: CASSIRGRVKGTEAFF. CDR3 nucleotide sequence: TGTGCCAGTAGTATTCGGGGAAGGGTTAAAGGCACTGAAGCTTTCTTT. The rearrangement joins TRBV19 to TRBJ1-1; D unclear. The CDR3 consists of 16 residues. In germline, CDR1 is LNHDA, CDR2 SQIVND (reference sequence). Trimming removed 3 bases at V and 4 bases at J, with 18 bases between.

V is TRBV19 and J is TRBJ2-5; D assignment may be TRBD1 or TRBD2 (6 bases each). This CDR3 has 17 residues. Trimming took off 3 bases at V and 5 bases at J, with 22 bases between the two ends. Germline loops: CDR1 LNHDA, CDR2 SQIVND (reference sequence). CDR3 protein: CASSMRQTGGERETQYF. Here the CDR3 DNA reads TGTGCCAGTAGTATGCGACAGACAGGCGGGGAAAGGGAGACCCAGTACTTC.

The rearrangement uses TRBV7-8 and TRBJ1-1; TRBD1 aligns across 9 bases. The CDR3 has 18 residues. V shed 1 base, J shed 1 base, and the junction held 10 bases outside the gene matches. The germline gives CDR1 SGHVS, CDR2 FQNEAQ. The CDR3 sequence: CASSLEVKGQGTNTEAFF. The CDR3 DNA is TGTGCCAGCAGCTTAGAAGTGAAGGGACAGGGTACGAACACTGAAGCTTTCTTT.

This chain links TRBV28 with TRBJ1-2; tentative D call: TRBD1 (5 bases). The CDR3 extends over 14 amino acids. Germline CDR1 MDHEN, CDR2 SYDVKM. Trimming left V 7 bases short and J 1 base short, with 13 bases between. The CDR3 bases are TGTGCCAGCACCATGGGGGGGAATAACTATGGCTACACCTTC. This sequence encodes CASTMGGNNYGYTF.

On this clone: Mismatch with germline at one junction end may stem from a read error. V and J are TRBV5-1 and TRBJ2-5; 9 bases agree with TRBD2. Germline CDR1 is SGHRS and CDR2 is YFSETQ. This CDR3 contains 14 residues. The CDR3 DNA reads TGCGCCAGCAGCCCGGGACTAGCTGTTGGCCCTATACACTTC. It is translated as CASSPGLAVGPIHF. The variable domain in full, completed from reference TRBV5-1 and TRBJ2-5, reads KAGVTQTPRYLIKTRGQQVTLSCSPISGHRSVSWYQQTPGQGLQFLFEYFSETQRNKGNFPGRFSGRQFSNSRSEMNVSTLELGDSALYLCASSPGLAVGPIHFGPGTRLLVL.

The chain couples TRBV6-1 to TRBJ2-1; unclear D gene. The V gene lost 4 bases and the J gene lost 10 bases, with 17 bases spanning the gap. Germline-derived CDR1 and CDR2 are MNHNS and SASEGT. The CDR3 spans 14 residues. The CDR3 DNA reads as TGTGCCAGCAGTGTTAGCCCCAATCCGGCGGAGCAGTTCTTC. This encodes CASSVSPNPAEQFF.

V gene TRBV15 combines with J gene TRBJ2-1, with unresolved D. The CDR3 is made up of 15 amino acids. CDR1 is LNHNV and CDR2 is YYDKDF in the germline V gene (reference sequence). The V end lost 0 bases, the J end lost 5 bases, and 11 bases lay between the germline ends. Written as DNA, the CDR3 is TGTGCCACCAGCAGAGATCAGACAACTAACAATGAGCAGTTCTTC. It is translated as CATSRDQTTNNEQFF.

The V gene is TRBV29-1, the J gene TRBJ1-2; TRBD1 aligns across 8 bases. Germline values: CDR1 SQVTM, CDR2 ANQGSEA. The ends lost 4 bases at V and 2 bases at J; junction bases unmatched: 9. The CDR3 runs to 15 residues. As DNA, the CDR3 is TGCAGCGTTGGATCCCCGGCAGGGGGCAACTATGGCTACACCTTC. Translation gives CSVGSPAGGNYGYTF.

This chain links TRBV12-2 with TRBJ2-1. TRBV12-2 is a recognized pseudogene. CDR3 length: 14 residues. The CDR3 DNA reads TGTGCAAGTCGCTTAGGAACCCACCCCAAGTTACAGTTCTTC. Its protein is CASRLGTHPKLQFF.

The chain employs TRBV7-2 and TRBJ2-7; 7 bases match TRBD1. Trimming cost V 4 bases and J 2 bases; bases outside gene matches: 11. The CDR3 consists of 16 residues. Per the germline V gene, CDR1 is SGHTA and CDR2 is FQGNSA. CDR3 in amino acids: CASSSPGQSPPYEQYF. The CDR3 nucleotides read TGTGCCAGCAGCTCGCCGGGACAGTCGCCCCCCTACGAGCAGTACTTC.

This chain joins TRBV14 and TRBJ2-7; 10 positions agree with TRBD2. From germline, CDR1 is SGHDN and CDR2 FVKESK. Trimming took 1 base from V and 3 from J; bases not matched to a gene: 6. The CDR3 is made up of 16 amino acids. For the CDR3, the DNA is TGTGCCAGCAGCCAAGGGGCTAGCGGGAGACACTACGAGCAGTACTTC. Translating it yields CASSQGASGRHYEQYF.

This chain connects TRBV7-2 to TRBJ2-1, with 9 bases identical to TRBD2. J gave up 7 bases and V 3 bases, and 7 bases lay outside the gene matches. The CDR3 consists of 15 residues. CDR1 is SGHTA, CDR2 FQGNSA, per germline. The CDR3, as DNA: TGTGCCAGCAGCTTCTCGGTAGCGGGGGCAAATGAGCAGTTCTTC. Protein: CASSFSVAGANEQFF.